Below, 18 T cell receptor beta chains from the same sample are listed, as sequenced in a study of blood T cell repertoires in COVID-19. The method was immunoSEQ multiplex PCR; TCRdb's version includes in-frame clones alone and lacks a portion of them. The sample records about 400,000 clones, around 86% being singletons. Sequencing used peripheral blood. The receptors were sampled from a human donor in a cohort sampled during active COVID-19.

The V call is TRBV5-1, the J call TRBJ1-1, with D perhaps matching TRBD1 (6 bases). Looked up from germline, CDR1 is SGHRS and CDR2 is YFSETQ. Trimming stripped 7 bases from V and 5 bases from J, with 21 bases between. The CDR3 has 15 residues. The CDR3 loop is CASYASAQGGTEAFF. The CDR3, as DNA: TGCGCCAGCTACGCCTCCGCACAGGGAGGGACTGAAGCTTTCTTT.

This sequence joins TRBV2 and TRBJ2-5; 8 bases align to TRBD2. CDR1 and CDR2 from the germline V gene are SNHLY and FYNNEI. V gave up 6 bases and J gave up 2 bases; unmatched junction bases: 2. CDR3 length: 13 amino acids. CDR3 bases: TGTGCCAGCAGGCTAGCGGGTCAAGAGACCCAGTACTTC. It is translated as CASRLAGQETQYF.

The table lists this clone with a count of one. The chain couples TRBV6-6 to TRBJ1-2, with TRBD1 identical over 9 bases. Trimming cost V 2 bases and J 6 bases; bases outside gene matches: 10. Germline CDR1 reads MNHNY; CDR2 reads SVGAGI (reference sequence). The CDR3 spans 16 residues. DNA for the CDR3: TGTGCCAGCAGTTACCCGAACAGGGGGCAGTTGGATGGCTACACCTTC. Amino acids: CASSYPNRGQLDGYTF.

The CDR3 loop is CAWSVPTGISSYNSPLHF. Here the CDR3 DNA reads TGTGCCTGGAGTGTACCAACCGGGATTTCCTCCTATAATTCACCCCTCCACTTT. V gene TRBV30 combines with J gene TRBJ1-6; D gene unclear. The CDR3 consists of 18 residues. With 0 bases removed from V and 0 bases from J, the gap between germline ends came to 15 bases. Germline-derived CDR1 and CDR2 are GTSNPN and SVGIG (reference sequence).

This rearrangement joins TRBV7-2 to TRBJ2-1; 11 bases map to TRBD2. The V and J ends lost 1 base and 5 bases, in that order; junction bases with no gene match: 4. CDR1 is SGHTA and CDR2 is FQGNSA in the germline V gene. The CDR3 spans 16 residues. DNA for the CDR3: TGTGCCAGCAGCTTAGAGGGGACTAGCGGAAACAATGAGCAGTTCTTC. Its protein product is CASSLEGTSGNNEQFF.

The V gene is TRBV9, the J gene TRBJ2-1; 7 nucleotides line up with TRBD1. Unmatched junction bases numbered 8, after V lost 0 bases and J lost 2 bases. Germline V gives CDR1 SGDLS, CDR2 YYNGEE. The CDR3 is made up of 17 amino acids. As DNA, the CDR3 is TGTGCCAGCAGCGTAGAAGACAGGGTAAGGACCTACAATGAGCAGTTCTTC. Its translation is CASSVEDRVRTYNEQFF.

This CDR3 reads CSVDFTGRQDGYTF. CDR3 nucleotide sequence: TGCAGCGTTGATTTTACGGGTCGACAGGATGGCTACACCTTC. This rearrangement joins TRBV29-1 to TRBJ1-2; D perhaps matches TRBD1 (6 bases). There are 14 residues in the CDR3. CDR1 and CDR2 from the germline V gene are SQVTM and ANQGSEA. Trimming took off 3 bases at V and 6 bases at J, with 17 bases between the two ends.

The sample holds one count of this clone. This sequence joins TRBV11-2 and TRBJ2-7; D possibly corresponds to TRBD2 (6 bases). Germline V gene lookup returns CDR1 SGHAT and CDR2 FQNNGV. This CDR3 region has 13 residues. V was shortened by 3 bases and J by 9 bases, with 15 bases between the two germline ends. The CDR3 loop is CASSFKREQRQYF. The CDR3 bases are TGTGCCAGCAGCTTTAAACGGGAGCAACGGCAGTACTTC.

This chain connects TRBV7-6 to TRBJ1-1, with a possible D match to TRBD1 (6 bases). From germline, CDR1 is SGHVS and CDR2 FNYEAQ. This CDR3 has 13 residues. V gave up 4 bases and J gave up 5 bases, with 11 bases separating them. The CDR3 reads CASSSLRGTEAFF. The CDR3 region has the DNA TGTGCCAGCAGCTCGCTAAGGGGGACTGAAGCTTTCTTT.

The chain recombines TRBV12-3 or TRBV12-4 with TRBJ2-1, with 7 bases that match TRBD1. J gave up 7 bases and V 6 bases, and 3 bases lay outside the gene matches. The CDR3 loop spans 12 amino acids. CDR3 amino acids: CASSHRGNEQFF. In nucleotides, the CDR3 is TGTGCCAGCAGCCACAGGGGTAATGAGCAGTTCTTC.

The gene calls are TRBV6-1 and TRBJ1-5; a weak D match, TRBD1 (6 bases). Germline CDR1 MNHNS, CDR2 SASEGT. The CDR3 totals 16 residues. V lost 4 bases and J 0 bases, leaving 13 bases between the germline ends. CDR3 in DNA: TGTGCCAGCAGTGCCGGGGGGGGCAATAGCAATCAGCCCCAGCATTTT. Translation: CASSAGGGNSNQPQHF.

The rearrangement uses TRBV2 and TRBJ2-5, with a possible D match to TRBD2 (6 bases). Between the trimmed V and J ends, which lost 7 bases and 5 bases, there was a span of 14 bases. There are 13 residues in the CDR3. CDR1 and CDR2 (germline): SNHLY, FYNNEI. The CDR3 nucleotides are TGTGCCAGCAAAAGGGAGGCCCAGGAGACCCAGTACTTC. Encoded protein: CASKREAQETQYF.

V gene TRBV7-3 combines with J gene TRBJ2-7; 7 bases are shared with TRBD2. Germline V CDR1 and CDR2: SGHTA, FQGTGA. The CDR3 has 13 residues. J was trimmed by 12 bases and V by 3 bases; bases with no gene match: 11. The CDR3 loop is CASSFSREGAVYF. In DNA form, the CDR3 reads TGTGCCAGCAGCTTTTCAAGGGAGGGCGCCGTGTACTTC.

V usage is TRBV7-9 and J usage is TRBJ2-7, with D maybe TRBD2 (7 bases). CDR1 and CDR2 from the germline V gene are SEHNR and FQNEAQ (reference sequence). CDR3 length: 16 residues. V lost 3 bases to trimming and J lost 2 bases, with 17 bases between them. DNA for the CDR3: TGTGCCAGCAGCTTTGGGGGGGCATCGAAGACCTACGAGCAGTACTTC. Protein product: CASSFGGASKTYEQYF.

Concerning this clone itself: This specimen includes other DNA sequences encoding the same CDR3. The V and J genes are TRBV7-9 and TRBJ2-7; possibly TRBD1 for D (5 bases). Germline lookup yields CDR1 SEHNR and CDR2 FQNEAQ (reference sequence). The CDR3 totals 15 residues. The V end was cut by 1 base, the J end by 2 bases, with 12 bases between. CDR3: CASSLGGGRAYEQYF. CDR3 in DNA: TGTGCCAGCAGCTTAGGAGGTGGCAGGGCCTACGAGCAGTACTTC.

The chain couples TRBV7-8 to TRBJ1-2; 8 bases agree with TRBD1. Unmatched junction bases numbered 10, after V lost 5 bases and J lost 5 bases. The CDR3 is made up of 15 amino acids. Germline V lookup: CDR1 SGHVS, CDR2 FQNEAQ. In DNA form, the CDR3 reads TGTGCCAGCAGCGAACGGACAGGGCGACCTTATGGCTACACCTTC. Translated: CASSERTGRPYGYTF. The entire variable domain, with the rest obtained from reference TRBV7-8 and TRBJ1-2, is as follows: GAGVSQSPRYKVAKRGQDVALRCDPISGHVSLFWYQQALGQGPEFLTYFQNEAQLDKSGLPSDRFFAERPEGSVSTLKIQRTQQEDSAVYLCASSERTGRPYGYTFGSGTRLTVV.

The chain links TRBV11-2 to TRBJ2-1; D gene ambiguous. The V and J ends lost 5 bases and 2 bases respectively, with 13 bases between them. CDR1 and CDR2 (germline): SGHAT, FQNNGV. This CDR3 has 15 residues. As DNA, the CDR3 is TGTGCCAGCAGCCTACAGCACCCTCCCTACAATGAGCAGTTCTTC. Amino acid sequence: CASSLQHPPYNEQFF.

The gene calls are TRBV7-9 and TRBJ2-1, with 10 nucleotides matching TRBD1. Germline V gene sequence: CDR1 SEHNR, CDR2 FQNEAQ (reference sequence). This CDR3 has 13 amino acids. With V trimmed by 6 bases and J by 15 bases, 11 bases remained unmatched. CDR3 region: CASRATPGQGLFF. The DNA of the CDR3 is TGTGCCAGCAGAGCCACCCCGGGACAGGGGCTGTTCTTC.